The 23 T cell receptor beta chains listed next were all sequenced from one sample in a study of CXCR3-negative and CXCR3-positive naive CD8 T cells. All TRB cDNA libraries came from 5' RACE performed with UMI labels. Reprocessing the 5' RACE reads, TCRdb reports a single entry for every CDR3 protein and omits DNA. The repertoire shows about 40,000 distinct CDR3 sequences; the top ten hold 6% to 8.5%. The specimen was memory CD8+ T cells from blood. The source is a human donor in good health. Some clones in this sample may be carry-over from other donors' samples.

The V call is TRBV9, the J call TRBJ2-1; TCRdb's D call of TRBD2 is untestable without DNA. This CDR3 has 16 residues. From germline, CDR1 is SGDLS and CDR2 YYNGEE. The CDR3 is CASSALLAGTYNEQFF.

CDR3 in amino acids: CASSERRDHVETQYF. The chain is built from TRBV19 and TRBJ2-5; TCRdb returns TRBD1, unconfirmable since there is no DNA. The CDR3 covers 15 residues. Germline CDR1 and CDR2: LNHDA and SQIVND (reference sequence).

The CDR3 loop is CSATGDMFGYTF. This chain connects TRBV29-1 to TRBJ1-2; TCRdb gives TRBD1 as the D gene, but with no DNA this cannot be confirmed. Looked up from germline, CDR1 is SQVTM and CDR2 is ANQGSEA. This CDR3 has 12 residues.

This chain links TRBV5-6 with TRBJ1-2. In germline, CDR1 is SGHDT, CDR2 YYEEEE. The CDR3 is made up of 12 amino acids. The chain's CDR3 is CASSRDIYGYTF.

The rearrangement links TRBV6-5 to TRBJ2-1; TCRdb's D gene call, TRBD1, goes unchecked for lack of DNA. CDR3 length: 14 residues. The germline gives CDR1 MNHEY, CDR2 SVGAGI. The CDR3 spells CASRAGDRGDEQFF.

The V and J genes are TRBV7-9 and TRBJ2-5; the TRBD2 assignment by TCRdb is unverifiable without DNA. The CDR3 is 16 amino acids. CDR1 is SEHNR and CDR2 is FQNEAQ in the germline V gene (reference sequence). The CDR3 is CASSYLAGGPRETQYF.

V gene TRBV6-5 combines with J gene TRBJ1-1. The CDR3 is made up of 16 amino acids. Germline values: CDR1 MNHEY, CDR2 SVGAGI. This chain's CDR3 is CASRHPVGVMNTEAFF.

V gene TRBV9 combines with J gene TRBJ2-7. The CDR3 loop spans 15 amino acids. Germline assignment: CDR1 SGDLS and CDR2 YYNGEE. CDR3 amino acids: CASSATPTDTYEQYF.

This clonotype registers medium-sized by frequency. The chain has TRBV6-4 and TRBJ2-1. Germline CDR1 and CDR2: MRHNA and SNTAGT. The CDR3 length is 15 residues. CDR3 region: CASSVEQNSYNEQFF.

V is TRBV29-1 and J is TRBJ1-2. Germline CDR1 reads SQVTM; CDR2 reads ANQGSEA. The CDR3 consists of 12 residues. The CDR3 sequence is CSVEEHYGGYTF.

The gene calls are TRBV5-1 and TRBJ2-2; the D call from TCRdb, TRBD2, cannot be confirmed without DNA. The CDR3 runs to 16 residues. Germline V gene data show CDR1 as SGHRS and CDR2 as YFSETQ. The CDR3 loop is CASSLGTREYTGELFF.

J is TRBJ2-1 and V is TRBV29-1. The CDR3 totals 15 residues. CDR1 and CDR2 (germline): SQVTM, ANQGSEA. The CDR3 region is CSVSKSGMSYNEQFF.

The genes are TRBV29-1 and TRBJ2-3; the TCRdb call, TRBD1, lacks DNA for checking. From germline, CDR1 is SQVTM and CDR2 ANQGSEA. This CDR3 is 14 amino acids long. The CDR3 region is CSVLDPGGTDTQYF.

V gene TRBV29-1 combines with J gene TRBJ2-7. The CDR3 totals 12 residues. The germline V gene has CDR1 SQVTM and CDR2 ANQGSEA. CDR3 in amino acids: CSVDSGSYEQYF.

The V gene is TRBV6-5, the J gene TRBJ2-7; TCRdb's assignment of TRBD2 cannot be checked, as there is no DNA. The CDR3 has 13 residues. Germline V CDR1 and CDR2: MNHEY, SVGAGI. The CDR3 is CASSGGDSGEQYF.

The chain's CDR3 is CASIPDRTNTEAFF. V gene TRBV7-9 combines with J gene TRBJ1-1; TCRdb's D call of TRBD1 is untestable without DNA. Germline-derived CDR1 and CDR2 are SEHNR and FQNEAQ (reference sequence). This CDR3 is 14 amino acids long. The entire variable domain, with the rest obtained from reference TRBV7-9 and TRBJ1-1, is as follows: DTGVSQNPRHKITKRGQNVTFRCDPISEHNRLYWYRQTLGQGPEFLTYFQNEAQLEKSRLLSDRFSAERPKGSFSTLEIQRTEQGDSAMYLCASIPDRTNTEAFFGQGTRLTVV.

V gene TRBV29-1 combines with J gene TRBJ2-5; TCRdb's D gene call, TRBD2, goes unchecked for lack of DNA. CDR1 and CDR2 (germline): SQVTM, ANQGSEA. This CDR3 region has 13 residues. The CDR3 loop reads CSVVAGPQETQYF.

This chain links TRBV30 with TRBJ2-1. Per the germline V gene, CDR1 is GTSNPN and CDR2 is SVGIG (reference sequence). This CDR3 is 13 amino acids long. CDR3 in amino acids: CAWSVDSAYEQFF.

The V gene is TRBV7-6, the J gene TRBJ2-3; TCRdb proposes TRBD1, but this gene call is untestable without DNA. Germline values: CDR1 SGHVS, CDR2 FNYEAQ. The CDR3 sequence is 15 residues long. CDR3 residues: CASSSYRGPTDTQYF.

V is TRBV5-4 and J is TRBJ1-1; no DNA is available, so the TRBD1 call from TCRdb remains unchecked. The length of the CDR3 is 14 residues. The germline CDR1 and CDR2 sequences are SGHNT and YYREEE (reference sequence). CDR3 sequence: CASSWTGLNTEAFF.

By frequency, this clonotype registers medium-sized. V usage is TRBV3-1 and J usage is TRBJ1-2. From germline, CDR1 is LGHDT and CDR2 YNNKEL (reference sequence). The CDR3 covers 15 residues. CDR3: CASTPGPAPSYGYTF.

V is TRBV5-6 and J is TRBJ2-4; TCRdb returns TRBD1, unconfirmable since there is no DNA. The CDR3 sequence is 14 residues long. The germline V gene encodes CDR1 SGHDT and CDR2 YYEEEE. The CDR3 loop is CASIKPGQGARWYF.

This clonotype is classed as medium-sized (0.01 to 0.1%) by frequency. This chain links TRBV4-1 with TRBJ2-7; the D call of TRBD1 rests on TCRdb alone, since no DNA is present to check it. This CDR3 has 14 amino acids. CDR1 and CDR2 from the germline V gene are MGHRA and YSYEKL. The CDR3 sequence: CASSFRDSSYEQYF.